This T cell receptor beta chain is from a study of human T cells and chemical hapten exposure. The junction had 4 bases not matched to a gene; V was cut back by 6 bases and J by 7 bases. Germline CDR1 is MNHEY and CDR2 is SMNVEV (reference sequence). The CDR3 has 14 residues. This clonotype appeared many times. TCRdb analysed the RACE reads with MiXCR anew, one entry per CDR3 protein. The table records some 380,000 distinct CDR3 sequences, around 5% of them present only once. The sample's time point: patch test 1, 2 weeks after DPC sensitization. Described treatment: therapeutic diphenylcyclopropenone sensitization with weekly scalp DPC.

This rearrangement joins TRBV27 to TRBJ2-1, with 12 bases identical to TRBD2. Specimen: whole blood, collected in connection with sensitization to the hapten diphenylcyclopropenone (DPC). This receptor was identified in a woman aged 45-65 years with alopecia areata. Some clones in this sample may be carry-over from other donors' samples. CDR3 amino acids: CASRGTSGLNEQFF. The CDR3 nucleotides are TGTGCCAGCAGGGGGACTAGCGGGTTGAATGAGCAGTTCTTC.